Sequencing of this T cell receptor (beta chain) was carried out in a study of T cell clonality in common variable immunodeficiency. General observations from the study: What drives increased CVID clonality needs T cell subpopulation sequencing.

This clone was detected only a few times. Its target is not known. The read ends 3 residues shy of where the CDR3 ends; the end is completed using the germline J gene. V gave up 5 bases and J gave up 5 bases; unmatched junction bases: 8. The CDR3 has 15 amino acids. CDR1 DFQATT and CDR2 SNEGSKA come from the germline V gene (reference sequence). The repertoire was sequenced with immunoSEQ multiplex PCR; TCRdb's copy has only in-frame clones and lacks some. The sample gives around 32,000 clones, none seen only once, and the top ten clones hold under 5%. Both groups were predominantly of Caucasian heritage. Heparinized whole blood, about 4.5 to 9 ml, came from each donor.

The sequence was obtained from a person aged 18 to 69 in good health. Source material: peripheral blood mononuclear cells. This chain links TRBV20-1 with TRBJ2-5; 13 nucleotides match TRBD2. CDR3 DNA (partial): TGCAGTGCTCGCCCCACTAGCGGGAGGGGGGAGACC. Translated, it gives CSARPTSGRGET. The CDR3 as a whole reads CSARPTSGRGETQYF.